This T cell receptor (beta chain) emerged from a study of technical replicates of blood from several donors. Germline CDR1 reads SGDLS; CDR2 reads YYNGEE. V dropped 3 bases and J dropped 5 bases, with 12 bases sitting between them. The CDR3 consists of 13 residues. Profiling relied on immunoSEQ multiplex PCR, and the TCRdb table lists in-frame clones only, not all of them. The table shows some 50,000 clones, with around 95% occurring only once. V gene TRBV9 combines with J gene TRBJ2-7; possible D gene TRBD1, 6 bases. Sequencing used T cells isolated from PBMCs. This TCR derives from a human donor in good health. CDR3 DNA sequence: TGTGCCAGCAGCGGAGCTCAGGGGAACGAGCAGTACTTC. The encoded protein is CASSGAQGNEQYF.